What follows are 28 T cell receptor beta chains derived from one specimen sequenced in a study of cytomegalovirus exposure and HLA in healthy donors. With 60 Vbeta and 13 Jbeta primers, the PCR was carried out. The method was immunoSEQ multiplex PCR; TCRdb's version includes in-frame clones alone and lacks a portion of them. The table has about 180,000 clones, about 80% seen once. What was sequenced was PBMCs. The receptors stem from a man aged 25 to 45 in good health and CMV-seronegative.

The chain employs TRBV11-1 and TRBJ2-5; 11 positions agree with TRBD1. The CDR3 runs to 16 residues. V shed 1 base, J shed 5 bases, and the junction held 6 bases outside the gene matches. Germline assignment: CDR1 SGHAT and CDR2 FQDESV (reference sequence). Here the CDR3 DNA reads TGTGCCAGCAGCTTAGGGGACAGGGGGTTGAAGGAGACCCAGTACTTC. Translation: CASSLGDRGLKETQYF.

The chain links TRBV2 to TRBJ2-5; D is ambiguous. V was cut by 6 bases and J by 2 bases, with 4 bases left in between. The CDR3 runs to 11 residues. Looked up from germline, CDR1 is SNHLY and CDR2 is FYNNEI. This CDR3 reads CASSQQETQYF. CDR3 bases: TGTGCCAGCAGCCAGCAAGAGACCCAGTACTTC.

J is TRBJ2-5 and V is TRBV18; TRBD2 might be the D (6 bases). CDR1 and CDR2 (germline): KGHSH, LQKENI. The CDR3 consists of 15 residues. The V end was cut by 2 bases, the J end by 1 base, with 11 bases between. As DNA, the CDR3 is TGTGCCAGCTCACCAATGAGCGGGCTCCAAGAGACCCAGTACTTC. This sequence encodes CASSPMSGLQETQYF.

This chain links TRBV6-1 with TRBJ2-7, with 8 bases identical to TRBD1. In germline, CDR1 is MNHNS, CDR2 SASEGT. The CDR3 contains 12 residues. After removal of 6 bases from V and 7 bases from J, the junction contained 5 bases not matched to a gene. The DNA for the CDR3 is TGTGCCAGCAGGCTGACAGGGGTGGAGCAGTACTTC. Its translation: CASRLTGVEQYF.

V and J are TRBV5-1 and TRBJ1-4; TRBD1 agrees at 8 bases. This CDR3 comprises 15 residues. Germline V lookup: CDR1 SGHRS, CDR2 YFSETQ. J gave up 7 bases and V 4 bases, and 9 bases lay outside the gene matches. Here the CDR3 DNA reads TGCGCCAGCAGCCCTGGACAGGGAGCAGGTGAAAAACTGTTTTTT. Residues: CASSPGQGAGEKLFF.

This chain uses TRBV11-2 with TRBJ2-5; possible D gene TRBD1, 6 bases. Looked up from germline, CDR1 is SGHAT and CDR2 is FQNNGV. V lost 3 bases, J lost 5 bases, and 19 bases lay in between. The CDR3 spans 16 residues. CDR3 region: CASSFPDQQGIETQYF. The CDR3 DNA reads TGTGCCAGCAGCTTCCCTGACCAGCAGGGGATCGAGACCCAGTACTTC.

The chain is built from TRBV30 and TRBJ1-2; D uncertain. Germline lookup yields CDR1 GTSNPN and CDR2 SVGIG (reference sequence). Between the trimmed V and J ends, which lost 3 bases and 2 bases, there was a span of 10 bases. CDR3 length equals 13 residues. The CDR3 is CAWSVKRNYGYTF. The DNA for the CDR3 is TGTGCCTGGAGCGTAAAGAGGAACTATGGCTACACCTTC.

The sample holds one count of this clone. The chain carries TRBV27 and TRBJ2-7; a possible D gene is TRBD1 (5 bases). The CDR3 contains 13 residues. From germline, CDR1 is MNHEY and CDR2 SMNVEV (reference sequence). Between the trimmed V and J ends, which lost 3 bases and 6 bases, there was a span of 12 bases. The CDR3: CASSLTARREQYF. In nucleotides, the CDR3 is TGTGCCAGCAGTTTGACAGCCAGACGCGAGCAGTACTTC.

J is TRBJ2-7 and V is TRBV11-2, with TRBD1 matching 9 bases. V was pared by 4 bases and J by 2 bases, with 0 bases of the junction left unmatched. The CDR3 is made up of 13 amino acids. Per germline, CDR1 SGHAT and CDR2 FQNNGV. CDR3 amino acids: CASSWDRAYEQYF. As DNA, the CDR3 is TGTGCCAGCAGCTGGGACAGGGCCTACGAGCAGTACTTC.

V and J are TRBV18 and TRBJ2-7; tentative D call: TRBD2 (7 bases). This CDR3 is 14 amino acids long. Germline-derived CDR1 and CDR2 are KGHSH and LQKENI. Trimming pared 4 bases from V and 4 bases from J, leaving 14 bases between. CDR3 sequence (DNA): TGTGCCAGCTCACTCGAGGGGGGGCCGTACGAGCAGTACTTC. Translated: CASSLEGGPYEQYF.

This clone appeared once. The J gene is TRBJ1-5, the V gene TRBV30, with D perhaps TRBD1 (6 bases). CDR1 is GTSNPN, CDR2 SVGIG, per germline (reference sequence). The CDR3 loop spans 16 amino acids. Between the trimmed V and J ends, which lost 4 bases and 0 bases, there was a span of 16 bases. CDR3: CAWNLGQYYSNQPQHF. As DNA, the CDR3 is TGTGCCTGGAATCTCGGACAGTATTATAGCAATCAGCCCCAGCATTTT.

The V call is TRBV11-3, the J call TRBJ2-2, with D maybe TRBD1 (6 bases). CDR1 is SGHNT and CDR2 is YENEEA in the germline V gene. The CDR3 is 15 amino acids. Deletions cut 2 bases from V and 4 bases from J, with 11 bases between. This CDR3 is CASSLNQQGTGELFF. CDR3 coding DNA: TGTGCCAGCAGCTTAAATCAACAGGGCACCGGGGAGCTGTTTTTT.

This chain uses TRBV5-4 with TRBJ2-7; D is perhaps TRBD1 (6 bases). V gave up 4 bases and J gave up 9 bases, with 26 bases separating them. CDR1 is SGHNT, CDR2 YYREEE, per germline (reference sequence). The CDR3 covers 16 residues. CDR3 nucleotides: TGTGCCAGCAGCCTTCCCGGGACACCCGGTTCTGAGGTGCAGTACTTC. Its protein is CASSLPGTPGSEVQYF.

The chain couples TRBV4-1 to TRBJ2-3, with no clear D. V was shortened by 2 bases and J by 1 base, with 10 bases between the two germline ends. Looked up from germline, CDR1 is MGHRA and CDR2 is YSYEKL. This CDR3 comprises 15 residues. Here the CDR3 reads CASSQKTAGTDTQYF. In DNA form, the CDR3 reads TGCGCCAGCAGCCAAAAGACTGCAGGCACAGATACGCAGTATTTT.

This clone showed up just once. This sequence joins TRBV2 and TRBJ2-5; D is ambiguous. Germline loops: CDR1 SNHLY, CDR2 FYNNEI. This CDR3 has 15 residues. The V and J ends lost 7 bases and 4 bases respectively, with 19 bases between them. The CDR3 DNA reads as TGTGCCAGCATGACTTCACCAGTGCTGCCAGAGACCCAGTACTTC. Translating gives CASMTSPVLPETQYF.

The V and J genes are TRBV6-6 and TRBJ2-3; 7 positions match TRBD1. CDR1 is MNHNY and CDR2 is SVGAGI in the germline V gene (reference sequence). CDR3 length: 15 residues. V lost 4 bases and J lost 2; bases outside the gene matches: 6. CDR3 nucleotides: TGTGCCAGCAGTTTCAGTGAGGGGGCCACAGATACGCAGTATTTT. It specifies CASSFSEGATDTQYF.

The chain links TRBV12-5 to TRBJ2-2, with D tentatively TRBD1 (5 bases). The CDR3 sequence is 20 residues long. The germline gives CDR1 LGHNT, CDR2 FRNRAP. Trimming removed 0 bases from V and 2 bases from J, with 22 bases in between. CDR3 amino acids: CASGLVSVGYLGLNTGELFF. The CDR3, as DNA: TGTGCTAGTGGTTTGGTGTCCGTTGGGTACTTGGGGCTAAACACCGGGGAGCTGTTTTTT.

The CDR3 DNA is TGTGCCAGCTCTAGGACAGGGGAGAACACTGAAGCTTTCTTT. Translation gives CASSRTGENTEAFF. This chain uses TRBV18 with TRBJ1-1; 9 bases agree with TRBD1. This CDR3 is 14 amino acids long. Trimming cost V 6 bases and J 1 base; bases outside gene matches: 3. CDR1 KGHSH and CDR2 LQKENI come from the germline V gene.

The V call is TRBV5-1, the J call TRBJ2-7; 8 bases match TRBD1. Germline V gene sequence: CDR1 SGHRS, CDR2 YFSETQ. Trimming cost V 4 bases and J 6 bases; bases outside gene matches: 12. The length of the CDR3 is 15 residues. The CDR3 region has the DNA TGCGCCAGCAGCCCTCGGGACAGGCTGGCCGGCGAGCAGTACTTC. Amino acids: CASSPRDRLAGEQYF. Combining the CDR3 with reference TRBV5-1 and TRBJ2-7 gives the whole variable domain KAGVTQTPRYLIKTRGQQVTLSCSPISGHRSVSWYQQTPGQGLQFLFEYFSETQRNKGNFPGRFSGRQFSNSRSEMNVSTLELGDSALYLCASSPRDRLAGEQYFGPGTRLTVT.

This clone occurred once. The chain links TRBV28 to TRBJ2-2, with 9 bases that match TRBD1. V shed 3 bases and J 6 bases; nucleotides not matched to a gene: 5. Germline loops: CDR1 MDHEN, CDR2 SYDVKM. The CDR3 has 15 amino acids. Written as DNA, the CDR3 is TGTGCCAGCAGTTTGTGGACAGGGGTTTCCGGGGAGCTGTTTTTT. Translating gives CASSLWTGVSGELFF.

The chain employs TRBV11-2 and TRBJ1-2, with a tentative D call TRBD1 (6 bases). Germline V gene lookup returns CDR1 SGHAT and CDR2 FQNNGV. Trimming cost V 2 bases and J 5 bases, with 12 bases left between them. The CDR3 covers 14 residues. CDR3 nucleotide sequence: TGTGCCAGCAGCTTACGGGGGGCGGATTATGGCTACACCTTC. Its protein product is CASSLRGADYGYTF.

The V call is TRBV27, the J call TRBJ1-4; TRBD1 agrees at 7 bases. The length of the CDR3 is 14 residues. CDR1 is MNHEY, CDR2 SMNVEV, per germline (reference sequence). With V trimmed by 3 bases and J by 7 bases, 5 bases remained unmatched. This CDR3 reads CASSFSTGSEKLFF. Here the CDR3 DNA reads TGTGCCAGCAGTTTCTCGACAGGGAGTGAAAAACTGTTTTTT.

This chain links TRBV11-2 with TRBJ1-5; weak D call: TRBD1 (5 bases). Trimming pared 1 base from V and 6 bases from J, leaving 10 bases between. CDR3 length: 14 amino acids. CDR1 is SGHAT, CDR2 FQNNGV, per germline. As DNA, the CDR3 is TGTGCCAGCAGCTTAGCAGGGTTTACTCAGCCCCAGCATTTT. Translated: CASSLAGFTQPQHF.

This clone was seen only once. This chain connects TRBV7-9 to TRBJ1-1; D remains unclear. V was cut by 1 base and J by 8 bases, with 8 bases left in between. Germline V lookup: CDR1 SEHNR, CDR2 FQNEAQ (reference sequence). The CDR3 is made up of 12 amino acids. The CDR3 region has the DNA TGTGCCAGCAGCTTAGAAGAGGCAGAAGCTTTCTTT. It specifies CASSLEEAEAFF.

The gene calls are TRBV5-4 and TRBJ2-1; TRBD2 matches at 9 bases. Germline CDR1 reads SGHNT; CDR2 reads YYREEE (reference sequence). CDR3 length equals 16 residues. The trim removed 4 bases at V and 8 bases at J, leaving 13 bases unmatched. The CDR3 is CASSHRSGGMVDEQFF. The CDR3, as DNA: TGTGCCAGCAGCCACCGGAGCGGGGGGATGGTTGATGAGCAGTTCTTC.

The chain couples TRBV5-5 to TRBJ1-5; D gene ambiguous. This CDR3 spans 12 amino acids. Germline V gene lookup returns CDR1 SGHKS and CDR2 YYEKEE (reference sequence). Deletions cut 0 bases from V and 4 bases from J, with 2 bases between. CDR3 DNA sequence: TGTGCCAGCAGCTTGGTAAATCAGCCCCAGCATTTT. Translating it yields CASSLVNQPQHF.

The rearrangement uses TRBV15 and TRBJ1-5, with TRBD1 matching 7 bases. Trimming took 3 bases from V and 2 from J; bases not matched to a gene: 4. Per germline, CDR1 LNHNV and CDR2 YYDKDF (reference sequence). CDR3 length: 15 residues. The CDR3 DNA is TGTGCCACCAGCAGGGCCGGGACAGGCAATCAGCCCCAGCATTTT. Translating gives CATSRAGTGNQPQHF. Full variable domain (outside the CDR3, taken from reference TRBV15 and TRBJ1-5): DAMVIQNPRYQVTQFGKPVTLSCSQTLNHNVMYWYQQKSSQAPKLLFHYYDKDFNNEADTPDNFQSRRPNTSFCFLDIRSPGLGDTAMYLCATSRAGTGNQPQHFGDGTRLSIL.

The gene calls are TRBV4-3 and TRBJ1-5, with D possibly matching TRBD1 (5 bases). This CDR3 is built from 16 residues. Germline CDR1 reads LGHNA; CDR2 reads YSLEER. V gave up 0 bases and J gave up 1 base, with 10 bases separating them. The chain's CDR3 is CASSQERGGSNQPQHF. The CDR3 DNA follows: TGCGCCAGCAGCCAAGAAAGGGGTGGGAGCAATCAGCCCCAGCATTTT.